These 19 T cell receptor beta chains were sequenced from one sample in a study of cytomegalovirus exposure and HLA in healthy donors. This PCR relied on a set of 60 Vbeta primers and 13 Jbeta primers. Assay used: immunoSEQ multiplex PCR; TCRdb lists only in-frame clones, some missing. The sample includes about 200,000 clones, approximately 78% of them seen just once. Sequenced input: PBMCs. The receptors were gathered from a woman between 35 and 50 years old in good health and CMV-seronegative.

The chain uses TRBV9 and TRBJ1-2, with D hard to call. The CDR3 runs to 15 residues. Germline V gene lookup returns CDR1 SGDLS and CDR2 YYNGEE. V was shortened by 4 bases and J by 0 bases, with 13 bases between the two germline ends. The CDR3 DNA is TGTGCCAGCAGCATCCGGGGAAATCCTAACTATGGCTACACCTTC. It encodes CASSIRGNPNYGYTF.

J is TRBJ1-3 and V is TRBV7-9; unclear D gene. In germline, CDR1 is SEHNR, CDR2 FQNEAQ (reference sequence). CDR3 size: 12 residues. V was trimmed by 6 bases and J by 3 bases, leaving 6 bases between them. CDR3 loop: CASSPVGNTIYF. The CDR3 DNA follows: TGTGCCAGCAGTCCGGTTGGAAACACCATATATTTT.

As concerns this clone: A read error may account for a junction end that differs from germline. The V gene is TRBV9, the J gene TRBJ1-1; tentative D call: TRBD1 (6 bases). The CDR3 contains 13 residues. CDR1 SGDLS and CDR2 YYNGEE come from the germline V gene. The CDR3 is CASSLGGGTEASF. CDR3 DNA: TGTGCCAGCAGCTTAGGGGGGGGAACTGAAGCTTCCTTT. The full variable domain, completed using reference TRBV9 and TRBJ1-1, is DSGVTQTPKHLITATGQRVTLRCSPRSGDLSVYWYQQSLDQGLQFLIQYYNGEERAKGNILERFSAQQFPDLHSELNLSSLELGDSALYFCASSLGGGTEASFGQGTRLTVV.

This rearrangement joins TRBV6-1 to TRBJ2-5; 9 bases map to TRBD2. In germline, CDR1 is MNHNS, CDR2 SASEGT. The CDR3 runs 14 residues. Trimming cost V 5 bases and J 2 bases; bases outside gene matches: 3. The CDR3 here is CASSPTSGQETQYF. In DNA, the CDR3 is TGTGCCAGCAGTCCAACTAGCGGGCAAGAGACCCAGTACTTC.

J is TRBJ1-1 and V is TRBV5-1; D might be TRBD1 (5 bases). This CDR3 spans 14 amino acids. V was clipped by 6 bases and J by 0 bases, with 12 bases between them. CDR1 is SGHRS and CDR2 is YFSETQ in the germline V gene. CDR3 in DNA: TGCGCCAGCACCATGGGGCACCTGAACACTGAAGCTTTCTTT. Its protein is CASTMGHLNTEAFF.

The rearrangement uses TRBV19 and TRBJ2-7, with D unclear. The ends were cut back, 2 bases at V and 11 bases at J, with 10 bases in the middle. The V gene's germline CDR1 is LNHDA and CDR2 SQIVND (reference sequence). The CDR3 is 11 amino acids. CDR3 in DNA: TGTGCCAGTAGTATAAGAGACAAGAAGTACTTC. Translated: CASSIRDKKYF.

This rearrangement joins TRBV5-1 to TRBJ2-2; no definite D call. Trimming cost V 3 bases and J 4 bases, with 10 bases left between them. Germline V CDR1 and CDR2: SGHRS, YFSETQ. This CDR3 comprises 14 residues. CDR3 in DNA: TGCGCCAGCAGCTCACGTCCGGGCACCGGGGAGCTGTTTTTT. Translation gives CASSSRPGTGELFF.

The rearrangement links TRBV19 to TRBJ2-7; TRBD2 aligns across 8 bases. Germline V lookup: CDR1 LNHDA, CDR2 SQIVND (reference sequence). V shed 4 bases, J shed 1 base, and the junction held 9 bases outside the gene matches. The CDR3 is made up of 16 amino acids. CDR3 residues: CASSSAGTSVSYEQYF. CDR3 in DNA: TGTGCCAGTAGTAGCGCCGGGACTAGTGTATCCTACGAGCAGTACTTC.

The chain combines TRBV6-5 with TRBJ1-3, with 7 bases lining up with TRBD1. In germline, CDR1 is MNHEY, CDR2 SVGAGI. J was trimmed by 0 bases and V by 0 bases; bases with no gene match: 2. This CDR3 contains 16 residues. The CDR3 loop reads CASSYSTGNSGNTIYF. The DNA for the CDR3 is TGTGCCAGCAGTTACTCGACAGGGAACTCTGGAAACACCATATATTTT.

Of note for this clone: Mismatch with germline at one junction end may stem from a read error. J is TRBJ2-1 and V is TRBV27; 13 bases match TRBD2. Germline CDR1 reads MNHEY; CDR2 reads SMNVEV (reference sequence). There are 18 residues in the CDR3. The CDR3 region is CASKNGGLAGVSFNEQFF. CDR3 coding DNA: TGTGCCAGCAAGAACGGCGGACTAGCGGGAGTGTCCTTCAATGAGCAGTTCTTC.

This sequence joins TRBV11-2 and TRBJ2-1; 9 bases fit TRBD2. The germline V gene encodes CDR1 SGHAT and CDR2 FQNNGV. Germline trimming cut 1 base from V and 2 bases from J; bases unmatched to any gene: 0. This CDR3 contains 15 residues. The CDR3 nucleotides read TGTGCCAGCAGCTTAGGACTAGCGGCCTACAATGAGCAGTTCTTC. Its protein product is CASSLGLAAYNEQFF. The entire variable domain, with the rest obtained from reference TRBV11-2 and TRBJ2-1, is as follows: EAGVAQSPRYKIIEKRQSVAFWCNPISGHATLYWYQQILGQGPKLLIQFQNNGVVDDSQLPKDRFSAERLKGVDSTLKIQPAKLEDSAVYLCASSLGLAAYNEQFFGPGTRLTVL.

The chain uses TRBV27 and TRBJ1-1; D may be TRBD1 (5 bases). Trimming shortened V by 4 bases and J by 6 bases, and 9 bases separated the two germline ends. This CDR3 comprises 12 residues. In germline, CDR1 is MNHEY, CDR2 SMNVEV (reference sequence). The CDR3 region has the DNA TGTGCCAGCAGTTCAGGGTGGGCTGAAGCTTTCTTT. This codes for CASSSGWAEAFF.

As to this clone: One end of the junction does not line up with germline, which may come from a read error. The chain recombines TRBV4-1 with TRBJ1-5, with a weak D call TRBD1 (5 bases). This CDR3 has 16 amino acids. Germline V gives CDR1 MGHRA, CDR2 YSYEKL. CDR3 residues: CASSQDGEGVWQPQPF. Written as DNA, the CDR3 is TGCGCCAGCAGCCAAGATGGAGAAGGGGTGTGGCAGCCCCAGCCTTTT.

This chain uses TRBV19 with TRBJ2-6; no firm D call. There are 16 residues in the CDR3. V lost 10 bases to trimming and J lost 2 bases, with 18 bases between them. From germline, CDR1 is LNHDA and CDR2 SQIVND (reference sequence). CDR3 sequence: CATHFIGGAGANVLTF. The CDR3 region has the DNA TGTGCCACACACTTCATAGGCGGAGCTGGGGCCAACGTCCTGACTTTC.

The CDR3 nucleotides read TGTGCCAGCAGCGAGACAGGGGGGTACACTGAAGCTTTCTTT. Translation gives CASSETGGYTEAFF. The V call is TRBV5-8, the J call TRBJ1-1; 9 positions agree with TRBD1. The germline gives CDR1 SGHTS, CDR2 YDEGEE. The CDR3 has 14 residues. The V gene end was trimmed by 4 bases and the J gene end by 3 bases; junction bases not matched to a gene: 4.

The genes are TRBV5-4 and TRBJ2-3; 7 positions match TRBD1. The V gene's germline CDR1 is SGHNT and CDR2 YYREEE (reference sequence). This CDR3 spans 13 amino acids. V was clipped by 10 bases and J by 0 bases; unmatched bases: 5. CDR3 sequence (DNA): TGTGCCGGACGGGGACAGAGCACAGATACGCAGTATTTT. This sequence encodes CAGRGQSTDTQYF.

In its sample, this clone was seen a few times. The chain combines TRBV5-4 with TRBJ1-1; 9 bases map to TRBD1. Trimming cost V 3 bases and J 5 bases; bases outside gene matches: 5. The CDR3 is made up of 14 amino acids. Per germline, CDR1 SGHNT and CDR2 YYREEE (reference sequence). The CDR3 loop reads CASSSGTGRTEAFF. The CDR3 DNA sequence: TGTGCCAGCAGCTCCGGGACAGGGAGAACTGAAGCTTTCTTT.

V and J are TRBV27 and TRBJ1-4; perhaps TRBD1 as D (5 bases). The CDR3 sequence is 14 residues long. The V and J ends lost 3 bases and 3 bases respectively, with 8 bases between them. Germline V gene lookup returns CDR1 MNHEY and CDR2 SMNVEV (reference sequence). The CDR3 spells CASSLGLPNEKLFF. The CDR3 DNA is TGTGCCAGCAGTTTGGGACTTCCTAATGAAAAACTGTTTTTT.

The chain carries TRBV11-2 and TRBJ1-1, with unresolved D. This CDR3 comprises 11 residues. Germline CDR1 SGHAT, CDR2 FQNNGV. The germline V and J ends were trimmed by 6 bases and 8 bases, with 10 bases remaining between them. The CDR3 is CASRSLQEAFF. The CDR3 DNA follows: TGTGCCAGCAGAAGCCTTCAAGAAGCTTTCTTT. The variable domain in full, with the rest retrieved from reference TRBV11-2 and TRBJ1-1, is EAGVAQSPRYKIIEKRQSVAFWCNPISGHATLYWYQQILGQGPKLLIQFQNNGVVDDSQLPKDRFSAERLKGVDSTLKIQPAKLEDSAVYLCASRSLQEAFFGQGTRLTVV.